Presented here are 20 T cell receptor beta chains from one specimen sequenced in a study of graft-versus-host responses after intestinal transplantation. These receptors lack a known antigen. The data were produced by immunoSEQ multiplex PCR, yet TCRdb's version contains in-frame clones alone and is incomplete. Among about 110,000 clones listed, 93% were seen once. The source was unstimulated CD8+ T cells sorted from spleen or lymph node cells, collected before intestinal transplant. These receptors originate from a human donor who received an intestinal transplant.

CDR3 sequence: CASSSLGGGAAYGYTF. The DNA of the CDR3 is TGTGCCAGCAGTAGCCTAGGTGGGGGGGCGGCCTATGGCTACACCTTC. The gene calls are TRBV6-6 and TRBJ1-2; tentatively, D is TRBD1 (6 bases). This CDR3 contains 16 residues. Germline CDR1 and CDR2: MNHNY and SVGAGI (reference sequence). Trimming took off 5 bases at V and 4 bases at J, with 20 bases between the two ends.

This clone has a handful of counts. The V and J genes are TRBV19 and TRBJ1-3; tentatively, D is TRBD1 (5 bases). The V end lost 3 bases, the J end lost 0 bases, and 9 bases lay between the germline ends. The CDR3 has 15 residues. CDR1 LNHDA and CDR2 SQIVND come from the germline V gene (reference sequence). CDR3 nucleotides: TGTGCCAGTAGTATTGGGGGGAGCTCTGGAAACACCATATATTTT. Translated, it gives CASSIGGSSGNTIYF. Full variable domain (remainder filled in from reference TRBV19 and TRBJ1-3): DGGITQSPKYLFRKEGQNVTLSCEQNLNHDAMYWYRQDPGQGLRLIYYSQIVNDFQKGDIAEGYSVSREKKESFPLTVTSAQKNPTAFYLCASSIGGSSGNTIYFGEGSWLTVV.

This rearrangement joins TRBV18 to TRBJ1-4; the D is unclear. Germline V gene data show CDR1 as KGHSH and CDR2 as LQKENI. This CDR3 comprises 16 residues. Trimming removed 3 bases from V and 5 bases from J, with 16 bases in between. CDR3 nucleotide sequence: TGTGCCAGCTCACCGTCTGGACCAAGGCGAAATGAAAAACTGTTTTTT. This gives the protein CASSPSGPRRNEKLFF.

This chain's CDR3 is CASSLEYIQYF. As DNA, the CDR3 is TGTGCCAGCAGCTTGGAGTACATTCAGTACTTC. The J gene is TRBJ2-4, the V gene TRBV5-8; D gene unclear. The CDR3 has 11 amino acids. Trimming removed 0 bases from V and 8 bases from J, with 3 bases in between. The germline V gene encodes CDR1 SGHTS and CDR2 YDEGEE.

This chain joins TRBV5-6 and TRBJ2-7; 7 nucleotides match TRBD1. Germline V gene data show CDR1 as SGHDT and CDR2 as YYEEEE. The junction had 4 bases not matched to a gene; V was cut back by 2 bases and J by 2 bases. The CDR3 contains 14 residues. This chain's CDR3 is CASSFRDRPYEQYF. CDR3 DNA sequence: TGTGCCAGCAGCTTCCGGGACAGACCCTACGAGCAGTACTTC. The full variable domain, with the rest looked up from reference TRBV5-6 and TRBJ2-7, is DAGVTQSPTHLIKTRGQQVTLRCSPKSGHDTVSWYQQALGQGPQFIFQYYEEEERQRGNFPDRFSGHQFPNYSSELNVNALLLGDSALYLCASSFRDRPYEQYFGPGTRLTVT.

The chain employs TRBV30 and TRBJ1-2, with a weak D call TRBD1 (6 bases). The CDR3 has 13 residues. Germline assignment: CDR1 GTSNPN and CDR2 SVGIG (reference sequence). V lost 3 bases and J lost 4, with 12 bases in between. In DNA, the CDR3 is TGTGCCTGGAGGCTCGGGACATTCTATGGCTACACCTTC. It encodes CAWRLGTFYGYTF.

J is TRBJ2-7 and V is TRBV30; tentatively, D is TRBD1 (5 bases). This CDR3 has 11 residues. The V gene's germline CDR1 is GTSNPN and CDR2 SVGIG (reference sequence). V shed 5 bases and J shed 9 bases, with 14 bases lying between them. CDR3 nucleotides: TGTGCCTGGGAAGGGGCCGTAGGGCAGTACTTC. Translating gives CAWEGAVGQYF. The variable domain in full, completed from reference TRBV30 and TRBJ2-7, reads SQTIHQWPATLVQPVGSPLSLECTVEGTSNPNLYWYRQAAGRGLQLLFYSVGIGQISSEVPQNLSASRPQDRQFILSSKKLLLSDSGFYLCAWEGAVGQYFGPGTRLTVT.

The gene calls are TRBV5-4 and TRBJ1-1; perhaps TRBD1 as D (6 bases). This CDR3 spans 18 amino acids. In germline, CDR1 is SGHNT, CDR2 YYREEE (reference sequence). The V end was cut by 5 bases, the J end by 0 bases, with 23 bases between. In DNA form, the CDR3 reads TGTGCCAGCAGTTCACTATATAACAGGGCGAACATGAACACTGAAGCTTTCTTT. Its protein is CASSSLYNRANMNTEAFF.

This clone appeared once. The chain recombines TRBV30 with TRBJ1-3; D not resolved. Trimming took off 1 base at V and 1 base at J, with 11 bases between the two ends. The CDR3 is 15 amino acids. CDR1 is GTSNPN and CDR2 is SVGIG in the germline V gene (reference sequence). The CDR3 loop is CAWSGLVRSGNTIYF. The CDR3 nucleotides read TGTGCCTGGAGTGGGCTCGTTAGGTCTGGAAACACCATATATTTT.

This chain connects TRBV20-1 to TRBJ1-2; perhaps TRBD1 as D (6 bases). V was shortened by 8 bases and J by 14 bases, with 12 bases between the two germline ends. CDR3 length: 8 residues. The germline CDR1 and CDR2 sequences are DFQATT and SNEGSKA (reference sequence). CDR3 amino acids: CSPGARTF. The CDR3 nucleotides read TGCAGTCCGGGGGCCAGAACCTTC.

The genes are TRBV5-8 and TRBJ1-4; D is unresolved. The germline V gene has CDR1 SGHTS and CDR2 YDEGEE. The CDR3 extends over 17 amino acids. V was pared by 3 bases and J by 4 bases, with 19 bases between. In DNA form, the CDR3 reads TGTGCCAGCAGCTCTCCTCTTATGGGGTTGAGTAATGAAAAACTGTTTTTT. It translates to CASSSPLMGLSNEKLFF.

As to this clone: The same CDR3 also results from other DNA sequences found in this sample. The chain has TRBV19 and TRBJ2-7; TRBD1 matches 7 bases. CDR3 length: 11 residues. J gave up 4 bases and V 6 bases, and 0 bases lay outside the gene matches. CDR1 and CDR2 (germline): LNHDA, SQIVND (reference sequence). The CDR3 bases are TGTGCCAGTAGCAGGGGGTACGAGCAGTACTTC. This encodes CASSRGYEQYF.

The chain employs TRBV5-8 and TRBJ2-2, with TRBD1 as a possible D gene (7 bases). The CDR3 spans 15 residues. Between the trimmed V and J ends, which lost 3 bases and 0 bases, there was a span of 9 bases. In germline, CDR1 is SGHTS, CDR2 YDEGEE. CDR3 nucleotides: TGTGCCAGCAGCTCCAGGGGGGCGAACACCGGGGAGCTGTTTTTT. Its protein is CASSSRGANTGELFF.

The V gene is TRBV5-1, the J gene TRBJ2-7; tentatively, D is TRBD2 (5 bases). V was trimmed by 4 bases and J by 4 bases, leaving 15 bases between them. The CDR3 loop spans 14 amino acids. Germline CDR1 SGHRS, CDR2 YFSETQ. CDR3 DNA: TGCGCCAGCAGCCCAGGACTGATGGGGTACGAGCAGTACTTC. It specifies CASSPGLMGYEQYF.

This sequence joins TRBV2 and TRBJ1-5; a weak D match, TRBD1 (5 bases). The V and J ends lost 5 bases and 0 bases respectively, with 14 bases between them. Per germline, CDR1 SNHLY and CDR2 FYNNEI. This CDR3 region has 16 residues. CDR3 in amino acids: CASSTKRQLSNQPQHF. The CDR3 bases are TGTGCCAGCAGTACTAAGAGACAGCTTAGCAATCAGCCCCAGCATTTT.

V and J are TRBV2 and TRBJ2-7, with 11 bases lining up with TRBD2. Trimming cost V 3 bases and J 0 bases; bases outside gene matches: 4. Per the germline V gene, CDR1 is SNHLY and CDR2 is FYNNEI. The CDR3 extends over 16 amino acids. CDR3 sequence: CASSETSGISSYEQYF. In DNA, the CDR3 is TGTGCCAGCAGTGAGACTAGCGGGATTAGCTCCTACGAGCAGTACTTC.

V usage is TRBV7-9 and J usage is TRBJ2-6; D may be TRBD1 or TRBD2 (6 bases each). Trimming stripped 5 bases from V and 2 bases from J, with 19 bases between. From germline, CDR1 is SEHNR and CDR2 FQNEAQ (reference sequence). The CDR3 loop spans 18 amino acids. CDR3 in DNA: TGTGCCAGCAGCCCTATGAGGGGGGAAGGCGCTGGGGCCAACGTCCTGACTTTC. Translation: CASSPMRGEGAGANVLTF.

V gene TRBV11-2 combines with J gene TRBJ2-7; the D is unclear. V was trimmed by 7 bases and J by 2 bases, leaving 27 bases between them. CDR1 and CDR2 from the germline V gene are SGHAT and FQNNGV. The CDR3 length is 18 residues. CDR3 loop: CASTPSGPRLYNTYEQYF. The CDR3 DNA sequence: TGTGCCAGCACCCCTTCCGGTCCGCGCCTTTATAATACCTACGAGCAGTACTTC.

J is TRBJ1-2 and V is TRBV27; no reliable D call. The germline V and J ends were trimmed by 0 bases and 2 bases, with 16 bases remaining between them. Germline V lookup: CDR1 MNHEY, CDR2 SMNVEV (reference sequence). The CDR3 loop spans 17 amino acids. Written as DNA, the CDR3 is TGTGCCAGCAGTTTATCGATAATGTGGGCAGAGAACTATGGCTACACCTTC. It specifies CASSLSIMWAENYGYTF.

The rearrangement joins TRBV9 to TRBJ1-2; D is uncertain. Trimming took 3 bases from V and 6 from J, leaving 18 bases between them. The CDR3 sequence is 15 residues long. CDR1 is SGDLS and CDR2 is YYNGEE in the germline V gene. CDR3 nucleotide sequence: TGTGCCAGCAGCGGACCCTCAGGCGACCGGGATGGCTACACCTTC. Protein: CASSGPSGDRDGYTF. The complete variable domain, with remaining parts taken from reference TRBV9 and TRBJ1-2, reads DSGVTQTPKHLITATGQRVTLRCSPRSGDLSVYWYQQSLDQGLQFLIQYYNGEERAKGNILERFSAQQFPDLHSELNLSSLELGDSALYFCASSGPSGDRDGYTFGSGTRLTVV.